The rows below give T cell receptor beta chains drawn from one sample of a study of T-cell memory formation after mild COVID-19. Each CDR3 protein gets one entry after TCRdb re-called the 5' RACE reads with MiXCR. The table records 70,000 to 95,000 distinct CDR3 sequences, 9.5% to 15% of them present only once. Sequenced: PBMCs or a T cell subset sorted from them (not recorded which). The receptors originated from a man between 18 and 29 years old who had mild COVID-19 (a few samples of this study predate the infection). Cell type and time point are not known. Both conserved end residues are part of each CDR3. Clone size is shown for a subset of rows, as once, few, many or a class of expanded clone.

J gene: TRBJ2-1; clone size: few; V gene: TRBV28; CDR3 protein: CASSFRRGDAQFF
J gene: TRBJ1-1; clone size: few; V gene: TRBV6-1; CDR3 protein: CASRTIPTENTEAFF
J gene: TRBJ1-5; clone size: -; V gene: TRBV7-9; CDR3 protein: CASSLTTGGLSQPQHF
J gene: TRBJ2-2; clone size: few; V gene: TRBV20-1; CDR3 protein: CSARWTGGNTGELFF
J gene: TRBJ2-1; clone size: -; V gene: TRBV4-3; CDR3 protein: CASSPLGAGPESYNEQFF
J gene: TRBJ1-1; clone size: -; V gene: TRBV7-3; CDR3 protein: CASSQGQNTEAFF
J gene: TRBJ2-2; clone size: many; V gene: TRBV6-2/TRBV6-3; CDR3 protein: CASSYTDTGELFF
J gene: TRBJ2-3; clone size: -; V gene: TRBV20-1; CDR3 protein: CSARDGSKGGDTQYF
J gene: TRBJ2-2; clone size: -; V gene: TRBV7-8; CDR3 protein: CASSLGINTGELFF
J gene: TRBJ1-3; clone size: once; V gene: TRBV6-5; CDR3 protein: CDSSYSIHIYF
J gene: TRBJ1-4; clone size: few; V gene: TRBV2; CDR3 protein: CASSGSAAYTTNEKLFF
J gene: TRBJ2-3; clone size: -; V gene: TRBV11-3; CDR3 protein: CASSLDRRTLGDGDTQYF
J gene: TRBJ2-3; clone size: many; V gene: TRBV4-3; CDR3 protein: CASSHRQGQADTQYF
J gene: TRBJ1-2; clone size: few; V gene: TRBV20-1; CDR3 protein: CSARDRDSPRLNGYTF
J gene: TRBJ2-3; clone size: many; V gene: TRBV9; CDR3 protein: CASSLDRNTDTQYF
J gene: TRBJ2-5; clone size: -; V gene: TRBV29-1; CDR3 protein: CSVEDAGGAETQYF
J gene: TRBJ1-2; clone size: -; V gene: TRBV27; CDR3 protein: CASSSQGGYYGYTF
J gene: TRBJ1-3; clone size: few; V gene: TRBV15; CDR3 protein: CATSNSGNTIYF
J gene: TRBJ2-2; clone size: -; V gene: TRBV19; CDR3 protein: CASSRGRTGSVGELFF
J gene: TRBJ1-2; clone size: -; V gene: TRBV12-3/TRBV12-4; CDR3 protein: CASSFYGFHYGYTF
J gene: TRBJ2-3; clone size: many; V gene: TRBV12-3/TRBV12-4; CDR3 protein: CASDIGGPDTQYF
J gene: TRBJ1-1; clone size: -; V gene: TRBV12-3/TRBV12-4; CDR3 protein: CASRLGQGPEAFF
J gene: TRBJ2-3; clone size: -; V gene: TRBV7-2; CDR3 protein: CASSFAPRPSTDTQYF
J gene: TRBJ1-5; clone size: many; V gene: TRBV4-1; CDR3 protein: CASSSRTGGYQPQHF
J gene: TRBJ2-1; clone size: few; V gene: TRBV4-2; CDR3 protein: CASSQDRQGNEQFF
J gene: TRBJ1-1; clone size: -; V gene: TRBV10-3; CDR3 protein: CAISESGVLGAFF
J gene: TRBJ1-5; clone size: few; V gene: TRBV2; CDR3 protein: CASSGDRQAFYYQPQHF
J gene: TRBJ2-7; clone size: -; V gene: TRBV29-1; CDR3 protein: CSSLGQSYEQYF
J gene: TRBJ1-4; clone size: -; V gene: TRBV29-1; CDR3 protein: CSVETGVDEKLFF
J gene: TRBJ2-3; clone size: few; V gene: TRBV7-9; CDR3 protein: CASSSGLAGAGRLTDTQYF
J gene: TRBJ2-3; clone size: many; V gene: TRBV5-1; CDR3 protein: CASSLGLGNTQYF
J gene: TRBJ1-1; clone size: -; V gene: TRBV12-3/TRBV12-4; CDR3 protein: CASSTTGNTEAFF
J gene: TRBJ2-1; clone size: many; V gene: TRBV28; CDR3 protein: CASRGGGSSYNEQFF
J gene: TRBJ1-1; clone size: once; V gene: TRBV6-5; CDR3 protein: CASSYYSLGQPNTEAFF
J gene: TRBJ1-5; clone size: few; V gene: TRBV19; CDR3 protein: CASSQRGGQINQPQHF
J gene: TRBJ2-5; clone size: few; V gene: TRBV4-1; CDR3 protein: CASSQGRLAGGETQYF
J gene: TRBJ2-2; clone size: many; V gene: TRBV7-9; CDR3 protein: CASSFRGSDTGELFF
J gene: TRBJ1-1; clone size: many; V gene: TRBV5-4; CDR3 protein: CASSPSAVNTEAFF
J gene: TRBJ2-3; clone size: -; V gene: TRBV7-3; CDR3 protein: CASSSSGGLQDTQYF
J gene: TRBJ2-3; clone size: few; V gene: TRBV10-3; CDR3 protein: CAIRTSGGADTQYF
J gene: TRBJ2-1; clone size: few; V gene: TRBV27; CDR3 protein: CASGTGASGANEQFF
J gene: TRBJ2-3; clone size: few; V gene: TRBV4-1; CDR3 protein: CASSQVVPPPSGGPDTQYF
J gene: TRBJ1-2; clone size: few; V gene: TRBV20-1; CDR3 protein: CSARDRQGADYGYTF
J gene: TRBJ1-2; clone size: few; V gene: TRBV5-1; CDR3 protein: CASSPTRDLSGGYTF
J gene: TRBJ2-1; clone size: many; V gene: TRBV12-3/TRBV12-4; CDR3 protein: CASSFVGTSIHNEQFF
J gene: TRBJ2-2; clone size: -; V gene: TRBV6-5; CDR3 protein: CASGGRGVDTGELFF
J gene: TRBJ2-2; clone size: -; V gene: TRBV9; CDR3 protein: CASSSRVLAGELFF
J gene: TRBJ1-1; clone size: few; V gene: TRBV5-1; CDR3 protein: CASSLAGGAIAEAFF
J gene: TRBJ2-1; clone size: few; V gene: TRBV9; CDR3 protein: CASGGDPYNEQFF
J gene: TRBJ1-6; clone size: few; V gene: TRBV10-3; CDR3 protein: CAISGEERDSPLHF
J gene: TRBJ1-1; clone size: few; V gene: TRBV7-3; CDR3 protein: CASSPLGGRSMNTEAFF
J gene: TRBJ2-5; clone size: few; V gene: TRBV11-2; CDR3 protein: CASSPRDSRSRETQYF
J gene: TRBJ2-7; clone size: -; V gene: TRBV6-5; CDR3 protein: CASSYSSGGVGQYF
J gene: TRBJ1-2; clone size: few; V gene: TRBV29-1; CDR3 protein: CSVEEQNPGYTF
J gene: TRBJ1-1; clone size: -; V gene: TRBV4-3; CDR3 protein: CASSQGPPSGAFF
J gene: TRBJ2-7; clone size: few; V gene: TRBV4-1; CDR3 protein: CASSGGGTSGVVEQYF
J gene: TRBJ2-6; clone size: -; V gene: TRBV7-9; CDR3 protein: CAREGHPSSGANVLTF
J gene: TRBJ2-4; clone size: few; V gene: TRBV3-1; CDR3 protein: CASSRPKRGENIQYF
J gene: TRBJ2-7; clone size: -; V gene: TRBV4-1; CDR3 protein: CASSQEGARSSYEQYF
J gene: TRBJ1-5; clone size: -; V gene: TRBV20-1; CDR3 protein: CSARGINQPQHF